One sample yielded the 20 T cell receptor beta chains listed below, sequenced in a study of T cells in Graves' hyperthyroidism and ophthalmopathy. RNA transcripts provided the source from which TCR beta CDR3 regions were amplified. RT-PCR in the first round (using the HTBI primer set) targeted the TCR CDR3. TCRdb ran MiXCR on the multiplex PCR reads and lists one entry per CDR3 protein. The sample includes about 400,000 distinct CDR3 sequences, over 12% of them seen just once. The sample taken for sequencing was blood. These receptors were collected from a middle-aged man with Graves' ophthalmopathy.

In this sample, this clonotype turned up once. A clone one base away is much larger, so this may be a read error. The chain is built from TRBV30 and TRBJ2-7; no reliable D call. The J call may be incorrect, as the DNA end agrees better with TRBJ2-1. Germline assignment: CDR1 GTSNPN and CDR2 SVGIG (reference sequence). This CDR3 contains 11 residues. The CDR3 DNA reads TGTGCCTGGACCGCTGCCTACGAGCAGTTCTTC. Translated: CAWTAAYEQFF.

The chain combines TRBV12-3 or TRBV12-4 with TRBJ2-5, with D unresolved. The CDR3 is 11 residues long. V was cut by 6 bases and J by 6 bases, with 8 bases left in between. The CDR3 sequence is CASSTRKTQYF. DNA for the CDR3: TGTGCCAGCAGCACGAGGAAGACCCAGTACTTC.

Ten or more counts support this clonotype. The chain uses TRBV6-1 and TRBJ1-5; D unresolved. The CDR3 is 15 amino acids. CDR1 and CDR2 from the germline V gene are MNHNS and SASEGT. The ends were cut back, 0 bases at V and 5 bases at J, with 11 bases in the middle. The CDR3 reads CASSEARNRYQPQHF. The CDR3, as DNA: TGTGCCAGCAGTGAAGCCCGAAACCGTTATCAGCCCCAGCATTTT.

This clonotype was recorded at least ten times. This chain links TRBV10-1 with TRBJ2-7; tentative D call: TRBD2 (5 bases). Trimming cost V 9 bases and J 3 bases, with 15 bases left between them. The germline CDR1 and CDR2 sequences are WNHNN and SYGVQD (reference sequence). This CDR3 spans 13 amino acids. The CDR3, as DNA: TGCGCCAGGGTGGAGGTCCCGTACTACGAGCAGTACTTC. Encoded protein: CARVEVPYYEQYF.

This clonotype was seen many times. The gene calls are TRBV20-1 and TRBJ2-5, with 8 bases matching TRBD2. Germline V gives CDR1 DFQATT, CDR2 SNEGSKA (reference sequence). The CDR3 totals 15 residues. Germline trimming cut 0 bases from V and 4 bases from J; bases unmatched to any gene: 7. The CDR3 region has the DNA TGCAGTGCTAGAGATCCAGCGGGAGTTGGAGAGACCCAGTACTTC. Its translation is CSARDPAGVGETQYF.

Points on this clonotype: A much larger clone sits a single nucleotide away, making a read error possible. This chain connects TRBV30 to TRBJ2-2; possibly TRBD2 for D (5 bases). Germline assignment: CDR1 GTSNPN and CDR2 SVGIG (reference sequence). The CDR3 totals 13 residues. CDR3 nucleotide sequence: TGTGCCTGGAGTAGACAAAGCACCGGGGAGCTGCTTTTT. Translation gives CAWSRQSTGELLF.

This clonotype has a handful of counts. This chain uses TRBV7-8 with TRBJ1-3; D not certain. The V gene's germline CDR1 is SGHVS and CDR2 FQNEAQ. V was cut by 3 bases and J by 3 bases, with 15 bases left in between. This CDR3 comprises 16 residues. The CDR3 spells CASSLTRPDGGNTIYF. The DNA for the CDR3 is TGTGCCAGCAGCTTGACCCGGCCCGACGGTGGAAACACCATATATTTT. Full variable domain (remainder filled in from reference TRBV7-8 and TRBJ1-3): GAGVSQSPRYKVAKRGQDVALRCDPISGHVSLFWYQQALGQGPEFLTYFQNEAQLDKSGLPSDRFFAERPEGSVSTLKIQRTQQEDSAVYLCASSLTRPDGGNTIYFGEGSWLTVV.

This clonotype has ten or more counts. V and J are TRBV6-1 and TRBJ2-5; 14 positions match TRBD2. This CDR3 has 17 residues. Germline V lookup: CDR1 MNHNS, CDR2 SASEGT. V lost 6 bases and J lost 5; bases outside the gene matches: 11. This CDR3 is CASSLGTSGSLWETQYF. CDR3 in DNA: TGTGCCAGCAGCCTGGGGACTAGCGGGAGCCTGTGGGAGACCCAGTACTTC.

This clonotype has at least ten counts. The V gene is TRBV5-1, the J gene TRBJ2-1; 8 nucleotides align to TRBD2. This CDR3 spans 14 amino acids. The J segment lost 7 bases and the V segment lost 4 bases, leaving 7 bases of the junction unmatched. CDR1 and CDR2 (germline): SGHRS, YFSETQ. Here the CDR3 reads CASSVTSGLNEQFF. The DNA for the CDR3 is TGCGCCAGCAGCGTTACTAGCGGTTTGAATGAGCAGTTCTTC.

The chain is built from TRBV10-1 and TRBJ2-4; D remains ambiguous. The CDR3 spans 14 residues. The germline V and J ends were trimmed by 0 bases and 1 base, with 4 bases remaining between them. CDR1 WNHNN and CDR2 SYGVQD come from the germline V gene (reference sequence). CDR3: CASSESWAKNIQYF. CDR3 bases: TGCGCCAGCAGTGAGTCGTGGGCCAAAAACATTCAGTACTTC.

This chain joins TRBV25-1 and TRBJ2-3; D is undetermined. This CDR3 comprises 17 residues. The germline V gene has CDR1 MGHDK and CDR2 SYGVNS. Trimming took off 1 base at V and 2 bases at J, with 16 bases between the two ends. The CDR3 sequence is CASSESRSFSHTDTQYF. CDR3 DNA sequence: TGTGCCAGCAGTGAATCGAGGTCGTTTTCCCACACAGATACGCAGTATTTT.

This clonotype was detected ten times or more. The chain has TRBV2 and TRBJ2-1; a possible D gene is TRBD2 (5 bases). V was pared by 4 bases and J by 1 base, with 11 bases between. Per germline, CDR1 SNHLY and CDR2 FYNNEI. CDR3 length: 15 amino acids. The CDR3, as DNA: TGTGCCAGCAGTGGAGGGCTTGGGTCCTACAATGAGCAGTTCTTC. Its translation: CASSGGLGSYNEQFF.

This clonotype was detected ten times or more. This chain joins TRBV12-5 and TRBJ2-1; D is unresolved. V was trimmed by 7 bases and J by 6 bases, leaving 7 bases between them. This CDR3 comprises 11 residues. In germline, CDR1 is LGHNT, CDR2 FRNRAP. CDR3 in DNA: TGTGCTAGTGCCCCCGCCAATGAGCAGTTCTTC. It codes for CASAPANEQFF.

The table lists this clonotype with many counts. This rearrangement joins TRBV12-3 or TRBV12-4 to TRBJ2-1; 11 nucleotides align to TRBD2. The CDR3 runs 15 residues. With 6 bases clipped from V and 3 bases from J, the junction kept 4 bases outside the gene matches. CDR3 nucleotide sequence: TGTGCCAGCAGAACAGGACTAGCGGGCTACAATGAGCAGTTCTTC. Protein product: CASRTGLAGYNEQFF.

This clonotype was counted ten times or more. This CDR3 reads CASSRTGANTGELFF. In DNA, the CDR3 is TGTGCCAGCAGTCGTACAGGTGCGAACACCGGGGAGCTGTTTTTT. V usage is TRBV2 and J usage is TRBJ2-2; possibly TRBD1 for D (5 bases). Between the trimmed V and J ends, which lost 5 bases and 0 bases, there was a span of 10 bases. This CDR3 region has 15 residues. Per the germline V gene, CDR1 is SNHLY and CDR2 is FYNNEI. Together with reference TRBV2 and TRBJ2-2, the CDR3 gives the full variable domain: EPEVTQTPSHQVTQMGQEVILRCVPISNHLYFYWYRQILGQKVEFLVSFYNNEISEKSEIFDDQFSVERPDGSNFTLKIRSTKLEDSAMYFCASSRTGANTGELFFGEGSRLTVL.

CDR3 amino acids: CASSLTGLLNTEAFF. DNA of the CDR3: TGTGCCAGCAGTTTAACAGGGCTCTTGAACACTGAAGCTTTCTTT. This chain joins TRBV2 and TRBJ1-1; D may be TRBD1 (6 bases). This CDR3 spans 15 amino acids. Trimming pared 5 bases from V and 0 bases from J, leaving 13 bases between. Germline CDR1 SNHLY, CDR2 FYNNEI.

The sample holds many counts of this clonotype. V gene TRBV18 combines with J gene TRBJ1-1; no firm D call. CDR1 is KGHSH and CDR2 is LQKENI in the germline V gene. The CDR3 sequence is 13 residues long. Trimming removed 6 bases at V and 1 base at J, with 9 bases between. Here the CDR3 reads CASSLSPNTEAFF. CDR3 bases: TGTGCCAGCTCCCTGTCCCCGAACACTGAAGCTTTCTTT.

This clonotype has at least ten counts. The V gene is TRBV5-1, the J gene TRBJ2-1; D is perhaps TRBD2 (6 bases). V was pared by 0 bases and J by 8 bases, with 18 bases between. This CDR3 region has 16 residues. Germline assignment: CDR1 SGHRS and CDR2 YFSETQ. CDR3 sequence reads: CASSLASGRNGHEQFF. In DNA, the CDR3 is TGCGCCAGCAGCTTGGCTAGTGGGAGGAATGGCCATGAGCAGTTCTTC.

This clonotype was seen ten or more times. The rearrangement joins TRBV12-3 or TRBV12-4 to TRBJ2-1; 9 bases are shared with TRBD2. The CDR3 covers 15 residues. Trimming at V came to 1 base and at J to 10 bases, leaving 8 bases not matched to a gene. The CDR3 reads CASSLGGRALGEQFF. CDR3 sequence (DNA): TGTGCCAGCAGTTTAGGCGGGAGGGCCCTCGGGGAGCAGTTCTTC.

This clonotype was detected ten times or more. The CDR3 sequence: CASSRQMSDTQYF. CDR3 bases: TGTGCCAGCAGCCGACAAATGTCAGATACGCAGTATTTT. The genes are TRBV7-6 and TRBJ2-3, with D unresolved. The CDR3 length is 13 residues. V gave up 5 bases and J gave up 4 bases, with 10 bases separating them. Germline CDR1 and CDR2: SGHVS and FNYEAQ.